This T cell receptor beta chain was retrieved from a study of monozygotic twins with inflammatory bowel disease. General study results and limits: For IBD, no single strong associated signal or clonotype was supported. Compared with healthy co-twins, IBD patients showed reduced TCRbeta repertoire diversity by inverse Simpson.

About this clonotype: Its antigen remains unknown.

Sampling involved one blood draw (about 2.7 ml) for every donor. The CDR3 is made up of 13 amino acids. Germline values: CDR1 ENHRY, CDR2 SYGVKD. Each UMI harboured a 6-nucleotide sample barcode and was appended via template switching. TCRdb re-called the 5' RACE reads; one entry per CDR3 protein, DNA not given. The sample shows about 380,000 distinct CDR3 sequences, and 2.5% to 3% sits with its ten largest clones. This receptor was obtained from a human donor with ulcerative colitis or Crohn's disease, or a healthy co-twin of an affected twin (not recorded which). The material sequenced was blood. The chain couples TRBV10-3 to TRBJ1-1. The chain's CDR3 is CAISDNMNTEAFF.